This entry lists 22 T cell receptor beta chains sequenced from one sample in a study of Ad26.COV2.S vaccination and SARS-CoV-2 variants. The table came from immunoSEQ multiplex PCR; TCRdb's copy has only in-frame clones and leaves some out. The sample comprises under 600,000 clones, approximately 90% of which are singletons, and roughly 1.7% rests with the top ten. Documented treatment: over 15 received Ad26.COV2.S at low or high dose, single or two shots; 5 received placebo; per-sample allocation not given. Material that was analyzed had been drawn on day 63 after the first vaccine or placebo injection. This material consisted of peripheral blood, taken in a trial of Ad26.COV2.S vaccine versus placebo. These receptors were taken from a person between 18 and 65 years old who received the Ad26.COV2.S COVID-19 vaccine or a placebo.

The chain combines TRBV30 with TRBJ1-1, with D unclear. The V gene's germline CDR1 is GTSNPN and CDR2 SVGIG (reference sequence). The germline V and J ends were trimmed by 0 bases and 0 bases, with 14 bases remaining between them. The CDR3 is 16 amino acids. The CDR3 sequence: CAWSVSRTTMNTEAFF. CDR3 coding DNA: TGTGCCTGGAGTGTGTCCAGGACCACCATGAACACTGAAGCTTTCTTT.

CDR3 amino acids: CASSFIPSSIASDNEQFF. CDR3 sequence (DNA): TGTGCCAGCAGCTTTATTCCGTCTTCTATCGCTTCGGACAATGAGCAGTTCTTC. The chain employs TRBV7-2 and TRBJ2-1, with unresolved D. V was clipped by 3 bases and J by 5 bases, with 23 bases between them. The CDR3 loop spans 18 amino acids. The germline V gene encodes CDR1 SGHTA and CDR2 FQGNSA.

The genes are TRBV9 and TRBJ2-1, with 8 nucleotides matching TRBD2. The J segment lost 9 bases and the V segment lost 0 bases, leaving 5 bases of the junction unmatched. The V gene's germline CDR1 is SGDLS and CDR2 YYNGEE. The CDR3 has 14 amino acids. The CDR3 DNA sequence: TGTGCCAGCAGCGTAGCGGGAGGGGCCGGTGAGCAGTTCTTC. Protein: CASSVAGGAGEQFF.

This chain connects TRBV7-9 to TRBJ2-7, with 8 bases matching TRBD2. This CDR3 contains 14 residues. Germline V gene lookup returns CDR1 SEHNR and CDR2 FQNEAQ (reference sequence). V lost 2 bases to trimming and J lost 7 bases; unmatched junction nucleotides: 7. The CDR3 here is CASSLLGGAWEQYF. In DNA form, the CDR3 reads TGTGCCAGCAGCTTACTCGGGGGGGCCTGGGAGCAGTACTTC.

The rearrangement links TRBV5-4 to TRBJ2-4; D unclear. Trimming shortened V by 2 bases and J by 0 bases, and 9 bases separated the two germline ends. CDR1 and CDR2 from the germline V gene are SGHNT and YYREEE (reference sequence). The CDR3 loop spans 15 amino acids. The CDR3 coding sequence is TGTGCCAGCAGCTTCGGCGGAATAGCCAAAAACATTCAGTACTTC. It specifies CASSFGGIAKNIQYF.

In its sample, this clone was seen once. V is TRBV11-1 and J is TRBJ2-7; D ambiguous. Germline V CDR1 and CDR2: SGHAT, FQDESV (reference sequence). V lost 0 bases and J 2 bases, leaving 14 bases between the germline ends. The CDR3 loop spans 16 amino acids. CDR3 in DNA: TGTGCCAGCAGCTTAGCGTCAGGCAACCCCGCCTACGAGCAGTACTTC. Encoded protein: CASSLASGNPAYEQYF.

In this sample, this clone turned up once. V and J are TRBV7-9 and TRBJ1-6; possible D gene TRBD1, 6 bases. In germline, CDR1 is SEHNR, CDR2 FQNEAQ (reference sequence). The CDR3 consists of 14 residues. V shed 2 bases and J shed 10 bases, with 12 bases lying between them. CDR3 loop: CASSLREGVSPLHF. DNA for the CDR3: TGTGCCAGCAGCTTAAGAGAGGGGGTCTCACCCCTCCACTTT.

The genes are TRBV7-2 and TRBJ2-5; unclear D gene. This CDR3 comprises 13 residues. Germline lookup yields CDR1 SGHTA and CDR2 FQGNSA. Trimming removed 5 bases from V and 7 bases from J, with 14 bases in between. The CDR3: CASSQPTVGTQYF. The CDR3 nucleotides are TGTGCCAGCAGCCAACCTACCGTAGGGACCCAGTACTTC.

The chain is built from TRBV27 and TRBJ2-6; maybe TRBD2 (5 bases). Trimming removed 3 bases from V and 0 bases from J, with 9 bases in between. The CDR3 has 16 residues. CDR1 is MNHEY, CDR2 SMNVEV, per germline (reference sequence). CDR3 nucleotides: TGTGCCAGCAGTTTTTACGGGATCTCTGGGGCCAACGTCCTGACTTTC. As protein: CASSFYGISGANVLTF. The whole variable domain, filled in from reference TRBV27 and TRBJ2-6, reads EAQVTQNPRYLITVTGKKLTVTCSQNMNHEYMSWYRQDPGLGLRQIYYSMNVEVTDKGDVPEGYKVSRKEKRNFPLILESPSPNQTSLYFCASSFYGISGANVLTFGAGSRLTVL.

The rearrangement joins TRBV7-8 to TRBJ2-5; D uncertain. Germline V gene data show CDR1 as SGHVS and CDR2 as FQNEAQ. The V end lost 2 bases, the J end lost 0 bases, and 7 bases lay between the germline ends. This CDR3 comprises 14 residues. The CDR3 loop is CASSLKLYQETQYF. The CDR3 nucleotides read TGTGCCAGCAGCTTAAAGTTGTACCAAGAGACCCAGTACTTC. Full variable domain (rest looked up from reference TRBV7-8 and TRBJ2-5): GAGVSQSPRYKVAKRGQDVALRCDPISGHVSLFWYQQALGQGPEFLTYFQNEAQLDKSGLPSDRFFAERPEGSVSTLKIQRTQQEDSAVYLCASSLKLYQETQYFGPGTRLLVL.

The rearrangement joins TRBV20-1 to TRBJ2-7; 9 bases are a match to TRBD2. CDR1 DFQATT and CDR2 SNEGSKA come from the germline V gene (reference sequence). CDR3 length equals 14 residues. V trimming: 3 bases; J trimming: 4 bases; junction bases outside the gene matches: 7. CDR3 sequence: CSASVASGKYEQYF. DNA of the CDR3: TGCAGTGCTAGTGTCGCTAGCGGGAAGTACGAGCAGTACTTC.

The chain carries TRBV6-2 or TRBV6-3 and TRBJ2-7; D ambiguous. The germline gives CDR1 MNHEY, CDR2 SVGEGT. The germline V and J ends were trimmed by 4 bases and 3 bases, with 10 bases remaining between them. This CDR3 region has 13 residues. The CDR3 reads CASSCRTHYEQYF. CDR3 nucleotides: TGTGCCAGCAGTTGCCGGACCCACTACGAGCAGTACTTC.

J is TRBJ2-7 and V is TRBV28, with a possible D match to TRBD2 (5 bases). There are 12 residues in the CDR3. Germline assignment: CDR1 MDHEN and CDR2 SYDVKM. V shed 11 bases and J shed 1 base, with 12 bases lying between them. The CDR3 spells CAASTKSYEQYF. The CDR3 DNA reads as TGTGCCGCTAGCACCAAGTCCTACGAGCAGTACTTC.

CDR3 nucleotide sequence: TGTGCCAGCAGCCAAAATATCCCAGTGGGTTTGAACACTGAAGCTTTCTTT. This sequence encodes CASSQNIPVGLNTEAFF. This chain joins TRBV7-2 and TRBJ1-1; the D is unclear. V was cut by 5 bases and J by 0 bases, with 19 bases left in between. This CDR3 spans 17 amino acids. Per the germline V gene, CDR1 is SGHTA and CDR2 is FQGNSA.

The J gene is TRBJ2-3, the V gene TRBV5-1, with D perhaps matching TRBD2 (6 bases). Trimming cost V 4 bases and J 0 bases, with 15 bases left between them. The CDR3 loop spans 16 amino acids. The V gene's germline CDR1 is SGHRS and CDR2 YFSETQ. This CDR3 is CASSRREAFSTDTQYF. The CDR3 region has the DNA TGCGCCAGCAGCCGGAGGGAGGCTTTCAGCACAGATACGCAGTATTTT.

Concerning this clone itself: The junction and the germline gene differ at one end; a read error may be behind it. The J gene is TRBJ2-2, the V gene TRBV19; 7 nucleotides line up with TRBD1. Germline V gene lookup returns CDR1 LNHDA and CDR2 SQIVND (reference sequence). The CDR3 runs to 14 residues. The CDR3 nucleotides read TGTGCAAGTACAGGGGTTCGTAACACCGGGGAGCTGTTTTTT. Its translation is CASTGVRNTGELFF.

This clone was observed a handful of times. The chain employs TRBV25-1 and TRBJ1-5; possible D gene TRBD1, 6 bases. This CDR3 region has 14 residues. The ends were cut back, 1 base at V and 6 bases at J, with 10 bases in the middle. The germline V gene has CDR1 MGHDK and CDR2 SYGVNS. The CDR3 DNA follows: TGTGCCAGCAGTGAATCAGGGGAGGCTCAGCCCCAGCATTTT. Residues: CASSESGEAQPQHF.

The V gene is TRBV7-3, the J gene TRBJ2-1, with 8 bases aligning to TRBD2. The CDR3 is made up of 14 amino acids. J gave up 6 bases and V 4 bases, and 5 bases lay outside the gene matches. Looked up from germline, CDR1 is SGHTA and CDR2 is FQGTGA. The CDR3 sequence: CASSSGGAVNEQFF. As DNA, the CDR3 is TGTGCCAGCAGCTCCGGGGGGGCCGTCAATGAGCAGTTCTTC.

The J gene is TRBJ1-1, the V gene TRBV6-1; unclear D gene. Germline V gene lookup returns CDR1 MNHNS and CDR2 SASEGT. V dropped 1 base and J dropped 3 bases, with 6 bases sitting between them. This CDR3 spans 13 amino acids. The chain's CDR3 is CASSEEGHTEAFF. CDR3 bases: TGTGCCAGCAGTGAAGAAGGACACACTGAAGCTTTCTTT.

This chain uses TRBV6-1 with TRBJ2-1; TRBD1 or TRBD2 may be the D gene (5 bases each). Germline CDR1 reads MNHNS; CDR2 reads SASEGT. The CDR3 length is 15 residues. V gave up 2 bases and J gave up 7 bases, with 15 bases separating them. The CDR3 region has the DNA TGTGCCAGCAGTGAACCGGGGCCTATTGAAAATGAGCAGTTCTTC. Translation gives CASSEPGPIENEQFF.

This chain joins TRBV28 and TRBJ1-2, with 8 bases identical to TRBD1. This CDR3 is built from 14 residues. The V and J ends lost 1 base and 2 bases, in that order; junction bases with no gene match: 0. Looked up from germline, CDR1 is MDHEN and CDR2 is SYDVKM. CDR3 sequence: CASSLYRGNYGYTF. The CDR3 DNA reads TGTGCCAGCAGTTTATACAGGGGGAACTATGGCTACACCTTC.

The J gene is TRBJ2-1, the V gene TRBV20-1; 12 bases align to TRBD2. Germline-derived CDR1 and CDR2 are DFQATT and SNEGSKA (reference sequence). The junction had 1 base not matched to a gene; V was cut back by 3 bases and J by 10 bases. This CDR3 is built from 12 residues. CDR3 sequence: CSASLAGGEQFF. The CDR3 DNA sequence: TGCAGTGCTAGTCTAGCGGGGGGGGAGCAGTTCTTC.